This TCR beta chain was documented in a study of response to subunit inactivated influenza vaccine. General study results and limits: New T cells are recruited in small numbers by each seasonal influenza vaccination, according to the authors' suggestion.

V lost 0 bases and J 4 bases, leaving 7 bases between the germline ends. The CDR3 has 14 amino acids. CDR1 is LGHNA and CDR2 is YSLEER in the germline V gene. Each CDR3 protein gets one entry after TCRdb re-called the RT-PCR reads with MiXCR. The sample shows more than 150,000 distinct CDR3 sequences, about a tenth of them seen only once. With regard to this clonotype: Its antigen is not identified.

The rearrangement links TRBV4-3 to TRBJ2-1; no definite D call. The receptor was isolated from a man aged 50 to 59 who received an inactivated influenza vaccine. The specimen was non-naive T cells sorted from PBMCs, collected on the day of vaccination. CDR3 amino acids: CASSQDRRYNEQFF. In DNA form, the CDR3 reads TGCGCCAGCAGCCAAGATCGCAGGTACAATGAGCAGTTCTTC.